This paragraph reports one T cell receptor beta chain. The antigen remains unidentified. This record comes from a study of T cell repertoires in cytomegalovirus infection. Study-level information: A matching HLA type, together with CMV infection, was signaled by public TCR beta signatures. General study results and limits: CMV carriers with the relevant HLA were identified by cumulative public TCR beta family frequency. What dominated the ex vivo response were HLA-C-restricted CMV-specific TCR beta clonotypes.

With 4 bases removed from V and 6 bases from J, the gap between germline ends came to 10 bases. CDR3 length: 12 residues. TCRdb used MiXCR to reprocess the reads, holding one entry per CDR3 protein. The table records more than 400,000 distinct CDR3 sequences, less than 30% of them present only once. The clonotype originates from a human donor in good health (CMV status not recorded). Some clones in this sample may be carry-over from other donors' samples. This chain uses TRBV12-3 or TRBV12-4 with TRBJ2-7, with D perhaps matching TRBD1 or TRBD2 (5 bases each). Input material: PBMCs. The CDR3 DNA reads as TGTGCCAGCAGTTCCGGGGACGCCGAGCAGTACTTC. This codes for CASSSGDAEQYF.